A single sample is the source of the 29 T cell receptor beta chains below, sequenced in a study of identical twins. TCRdb used MiXCR to reprocess the 5' RACE reads, holding one entry per CDR3 protein. The sample holds roughly 480,000 distinct CDR3 sequences, 20% to 30% seen once. The same sample was also used in a study of T cells expressing NK-cell markers.

The specimen was CD4+ T cells sorted from blood. The source of these receptors is a woman between 18 and 30 years old in good health.

The V gene is TRBV12-3 or TRBV12-4, the J gene TRBJ1-5; tentative D call: TRBD1 (5 bases). CDR3 length: 16 residues. The V gene lost 5 bases and the J gene lost 0 bases, with 14 bases spanning the gap. In DNA form, the CDR3 reads TGTGCCAGCAGTCCCCAGATGGGGGTTAGCAATCAGCCCCAGCATTTT. This encodes CASSPQMGVSNQPQHF.

This clonotype was seen a handful of times. V is TRBV29-1 and J is TRBJ2-2; D remains ambiguous. Germline lookup yields CDR1 SQVTM and CDR2 ANQGSEA. The CDR3 is 10 residues long. Trimming took off 5 bases at V and 6 bases at J, with 4 bases between the two ends. CDR3: CSVSSGELFF. CDR3 nucleotide sequence: TGCAGCGTTTCATCCGGGGAGCTGTTTTTT.

This clonotype was detected only a few times. The rearrangement joins TRBV20-1 to TRBJ2-1; 8 nucleotides align to TRBD2. Trimming at V came to 6 bases and at J to 7 bases, leaving 14 bases not matched to a gene. The CDR3 length is 15 residues. CDR1 DFQATT and CDR2 SNEGSKA come from the germline V gene (reference sequence). The CDR3 protein is CSASESGRSSNEQFF. The CDR3, as DNA: TGCAGTGCCAGTGAAAGCGGGAGAAGTTCAAATGAGCAGTTCTTC.

CDR3 in DNA: TGTGCCAGCTCACCATGGTCCGTGGGCGGGCCCAATGAGCAGTTCTTC. Protein: CASSPWSVGGPNEQFF. This sequence joins TRBV18 and TRBJ2-1, with a possible D match to TRBD2 (5 bases). The germline V and J ends were trimmed by 2 bases and 6 bases, with 17 bases remaining between them. CDR1 is KGHSH and CDR2 is LQKENI in the germline V gene. The CDR3 has 16 residues.

The table lists this clonotype with a few counts. The V call is TRBV6-1, the J call TRBJ1-5; D gene ambiguous. The ends were cut back, 6 bases at V and 7 bases at J, with 13 bases in the middle. The CDR3 runs to 13 residues. Germline V gene data show CDR1 as MNHNS and CDR2 as SASEGT. CDR3 loop: CASSGGIGQPQHF. DNA for the CDR3: TGTGCCAGCAGCGGAGGGATCGGACAGCCCCAGCATTTT.

Here the CDR3 reads CASSRIGYLAKNIQYF. DNA of the CDR3: TGTGCCAGCAGCCGCATCGGCTACCTAGCCAAAAACATTCAGTACTTC. The rearrangement joins TRBV7-2 to TRBJ2-4; D is undetermined. Trimming shortened V by 5 bases and J by 0 bases, and 14 bases separated the two germline ends. The CDR3 sequence is 16 residues long. Germline loops: CDR1 SGHTA, CDR2 FQGNSA.

This clonotype has only a few counts. The gene calls are TRBV20-1 and TRBJ2-1; the D gene could be TRBD1 or TRBD2 (5 bases each). V was pared by 1 base and J by 7 bases, with 20 bases between. CDR1 is DFQATT, CDR2 SNEGSKA, per germline (reference sequence). This CDR3 region has 16 residues. The CDR3 is CSARAPGTGYRNEQFF. CDR3 in DNA: TGCAGTGCTAGAGCCCCCGGGACGGGGTACAGGAATGAGCAGTTCTTC.

This chain joins TRBV12-3 or TRBV12-4 and TRBJ2-7; perhaps TRBD2 as D (6 bases). V lost 5 bases and J 6 bases, leaving 14 bases between the germline ends. CDR3 length equals 13 residues. The DNA for the CDR3 is TGTGCCAGCAGTCCCCGCGGGCGGGGCGAGCAGTACTTC. Its translation: CASSPRGRGEQYF.

This clonotype has only a few counts. This rearrangement joins TRBV3-1 to TRBJ2-5; tentative D call: TRBD1 (5 bases). CDR1 and CDR2 (germline): LGHDT, YNNKEL (reference sequence). The CDR3 loop spans 17 amino acids. Trimming shortened V by 1 base and J by 5 bases, and 20 bases separated the two germline ends. CDR3: CASSQGPGLPAKETQYF. The CDR3 region has the DNA TGTGCCAGCAGCCAAGGGCCAGGGCTTCCTGCGAAGGAGACCCAGTACTTC.

V usage is TRBV10-1 and J usage is TRBJ2-3, with D perhaps matching TRBD2 (6 bases). The V gene's germline CDR1 is WNHNN and CDR2 SYGVQD (reference sequence). Deletions cut 4 bases from V and 2 bases from J, with 16 bases between. This CDR3 has 16 residues. DNA of the CDR3: TGCGCCAGCAGTGGTGGACAAGCGGGTGACACAGATACGCAGTATTTT. As protein: CASSGGQAGDTDTQYF.

This chain joins TRBV5-1 and TRBJ2-5; 12 bases are shared with TRBD2. The germline V gene has CDR1 SGHRS and CDR2 YFSETQ. CDR3 length equals 16 residues. Trimming cost V 2 bases and J 1 base; bases outside gene matches: 3. The CDR3 protein is CASSFGLAGSQETQYF. DNA for the CDR3: TGCGCCAGCAGCTTTGGACTAGCGGGATCCCAAGAGACCCAGTACTTC.

This rearrangement joins TRBV2 to TRBJ1-2, with a possible D match to TRBD1 (5 bases). Per germline, CDR1 SNHLY and CDR2 FYNNEI. This CDR3 is built from 13 residues. V lost 4 bases and J 2 bases, leaving 8 bases between the germline ends. Written as DNA, the CDR3 is TGTGCCAGCAGTGCGGACACCAACTATGGCTACACCTTC. Its translation: CASSADTNYGYTF.

V usage is TRBV20-1 and J usage is TRBJ2-7; possibly TRBD2 for D (5 bases). V dropped 6 bases and J dropped 3 bases, with 15 bases sitting between them. The CDR3 contains 13 residues. The V gene's germline CDR1 is DFQATT and CDR2 SNEGSKA (reference sequence). This CDR3 reads CSASRDTSYEQYF. The CDR3 nucleotides read TGCAGTGCAAGCCGTGACACTAGCTACGAGCAGTACTTC.

The gene calls are TRBV5-5 and TRBJ2-1; D call uncertain. There are 12 residues in the CDR3. V was shortened by 3 bases and J by 8 bases, with 9 bases between the two germline ends. Germline values: CDR1 SGHKS, CDR2 YYEKEE (reference sequence). This CDR3 is CASSSVFYEQFF. CDR3 coding DNA: TGTGCCAGCAGCTCGGTCTTCTATGAGCAGTTCTTC.

V usage is TRBV5-6 and J usage is TRBJ1-1; D might be TRBD1 (5 bases). V was cut by 2 bases and J by 1 base, with 12 bases left in between. Germline CDR1 is SGHDT and CDR2 is YYEEEE. The CDR3 consists of 15 residues. CDR3 in DNA: TGTGCCAGCAGCTTACCCGAGGGACGGAACACTGAAGCTTTCTTT. This sequence encodes CASSLPEGRNTEAFF.

The rearrangement links TRBV9 to TRBJ2-3; 13 positions match TRBD2. This CDR3 is built from 18 residues. In germline, CDR1 is SGDLS, CDR2 YYNGEE. V lost 2 bases and J lost 0; bases outside the gene matches: 6. The CDR3 sequence: CASSVSGLAGTSTDTQYF. DNA for the CDR3: TGTGCCAGCAGCGTCTCGGGACTAGCGGGAACGAGCACAGATACGCAGTATTTT.

This clonotype was seen repeatedly, ten times or more. This sequence joins TRBV4-1 and TRBJ1-3, with D possibly being TRBD1 (5 bases). From germline, CDR1 is MGHRA and CDR2 YSYEKL. V was clipped by 1 base and J by 0 bases, with 16 bases between them. The CDR3 is 18 amino acids. As DNA, the CDR3 is TGCGCCAGCAGCCAAGTGGATATGGGACTTATCTCTGGAAACACCATATATTTT. Its translation: CASSQVDMGLISGNTIYF.

The J gene is TRBJ2-4, the V gene TRBV5-6; D possibly uses TRBD1 or TRBD2 (5 bases each). The CDR3 loop spans 12 amino acids. With 4 bases removed from V and 8 bases from J, the gap between germline ends came to 10 bases. CDR1 and CDR2 (germline): SGHDT, YYEEEE. CDR3 loop: CASSPGTHIQYF. The DNA for the CDR3 is TGTGCCAGCAGCCCGGGGACCCACATTCAGTACTTC.

This clonotype was observed a handful of times. The CDR3 DNA reads as TGTGCCAGCAGCGGACAGGGGTGGATCGGGGAGCTGTTTTTT. Its translation is CASSGQGWIGELFF. The rearrangement uses TRBV9 and TRBJ2-2; 8 bases are a match to TRBD1. Trimming took 3 bases from V and 7 from J; bases not matched to a gene: 5. Per germline, CDR1 SGDLS and CDR2 YYNGEE. The CDR3 totals 14 residues. The whole variable domain, remainder taken from reference TRBV9 and TRBJ2-2, is DSGVTQTPKHLITATGQRVTLRCSPRSGDLSVYWYQQSLDQGLQFLIQYYNGEERAKGNILERFSAQQFPDLHSELNLSSLELGDSALYFCASSGQGWIGELFFGEGSRLTVL.

The rearrangement links TRBV5-1 to TRBJ2-2; the D is unclear. CDR3 size: 13 residues. The germline V and J ends were trimmed by 2 bases and 4 bases, with 6 bases remaining between them. Germline CDR1 SGHRS, CDR2 YFSETQ. DNA of the CDR3: TGCGCCAGCAGCTTAAGGGCCACCGGGGAGCTGTTTTTT. Translated: CASSLRATGELFF.

This clonotype appeared a few times. V is TRBV7-2 and J is TRBJ2-7, with TRBD2 identical over 11 bases. The length of the CDR3 is 15 residues. The V gene's germline CDR1 is SGHTA and CDR2 FQGNSA. The V gene end was trimmed by 5 bases and the J gene end by 2 bases; junction bases not matched to a gene: 5. The CDR3 reads CASSLLAGATYEQYF. CDR3 bases: TGTGCCAGCAGCCTACTAGCGGGGGCCACCTACGAGCAGTACTTC.

The V call is TRBV20-1, the J call TRBJ1-4; no firm D call. The CDR3 runs 12 residues. Trimming left V 2 bases short and J 8 bases short, with 9 bases between. Germline CDR1 and CDR2: DFQATT and SNEGSKA (reference sequence). The CDR3 loop is CSARTPDEKLFF. CDR3 nucleotides: TGCAGTGCTAGAACTCCCGACGAAAAACTGTTTTTT.

This clonotype was recorded a few times. The gene calls are TRBV5-6 and TRBJ2-3; 11 bases are shared with TRBD2. Germline V gene lookup returns CDR1 SGHDT and CDR2 YYEEEE. V shed 1 base, J shed 7 bases, and the junction held 5 bases outside the gene matches. The CDR3 has 15 amino acids. CDR3 DNA: TGTGCCAGCAGCTTGTTGGCTAGCGGGGGGTATACGCAGTATTTT. Translation gives CASSLLASGGYTQYF.

CDR3 protein: CASSTRQGLSYGYTF. DNA of the CDR3: TGTGCCAGCAGCACCAGACAGGGGTTAAGCTATGGCTACACCTTC. The chain recombines TRBV7-2 with TRBJ1-2, with 8 bases fitting TRBD1. The CDR3 extends over 15 amino acids. Germline trimming cut 5 bases from V and 4 bases from J; bases unmatched to any gene: 9. From germline, CDR1 is SGHTA and CDR2 FQGNSA. Using reference TRBV7-2 and TRBJ1-2 for the parts outside the CDR3, the full variable domain is GAGVSQSPSNKVTEKGKDVELRCDPISGHTALYWYRQSLGQGLEFLIYFQGNSAPDKSGLPSDRFSAERTGGSVSTLTIQRTQQEDSAVYLCASSTRQGLSYGYTFGSGTRLTVV.

V and J are TRBV20-1 and TRBJ2-3; D possibly uses TRBD1 or TRBD2 (6 bases each). The CDR3 runs 14 residues. Trimming removed 7 bases at V and 5 bases at J, with 19 bases between. The V gene's germline CDR1 is DFQATT and CDR2 SNEGSKA (reference sequence). The CDR3 sequence is CSGIQRGAKDTQYF. The CDR3 DNA follows: TGCAGTGGAATACAGAGGGGGGCGAAAGATACGCAGTATTTT.

The chain recombines TRBV4-2 with TRBJ2-7, with D maybe TRBD1 (7 bases). V was cut by 5 bases and J by 3 bases, with 20 bases left in between. This CDR3 spans 16 amino acids. The germline V gene has CDR1 LGHNA and CDR2 YNFKEQ. This CDR3 is CASSEGISGGLYEQYF. The CDR3 DNA is TGTGCCAGCAGCGAAGGGATTTCAGGGGGGCTCTACGAGCAGTACTTC.

This clonotype was detected only a few times. The junction and the germline gene differ at one end; a read error may be behind it. The rearrangement links TRBV5-1 to TRBJ2-7; a weak D match, TRBD1 (6 bases). Germline V gene data show CDR1 as SGHRS and CDR2 as YFSETQ. The CDR3 is 14 amino acids. For the CDR3, the DNA is TGCGCCAGCAGGTTGGGGCAGGGGATCTACGAGCAGTACTTC. Its translation is CASRLGQGIYEQYF.

This clonotype was seen a handful of times. This chain joins TRBV28 and TRBJ1-1; D perhaps matches TRBD1 (5 bases). This CDR3 comprises 12 residues. Deletions cut 7 bases from V and 4 bases from J, with 10 bases between. Germline lookup yields CDR1 MDHEN and CDR2 SYDVKM. The CDR3 sequence is CASKRGLTEAFF. The CDR3 bases are TGTGCCAGCAAAAGGGGCCTCACTGAAGCTTTCTTT. Variable domain in full (rest from reference TRBV28 and TRBJ1-1): DVKVTQSSRYLVKRTGEKVFLECVQDMDHENMFWYRQDPGLGLRLIYFSYDVKMKEKGDIPEGYSVSREKKERFSLILESASTNQTSMYLCASKRGLTEAFFGQGTRLTVV.

This clonotype was seen many times. The J gene is TRBJ1-4, the V gene TRBV5-1, with D hard to call. This CDR3 spans 13 amino acids. Germline lookup yields CDR1 SGHRS and CDR2 YFSETQ. Trimming removed 5 bases from V and 6 bases from J, with 11 bases in between. The CDR3 reads CASSQSTDEKLFF. CDR3 nucleotide sequence: TGCGCCAGCAGTCAGAGCACAGATGAAAAACTGTTTTTT.